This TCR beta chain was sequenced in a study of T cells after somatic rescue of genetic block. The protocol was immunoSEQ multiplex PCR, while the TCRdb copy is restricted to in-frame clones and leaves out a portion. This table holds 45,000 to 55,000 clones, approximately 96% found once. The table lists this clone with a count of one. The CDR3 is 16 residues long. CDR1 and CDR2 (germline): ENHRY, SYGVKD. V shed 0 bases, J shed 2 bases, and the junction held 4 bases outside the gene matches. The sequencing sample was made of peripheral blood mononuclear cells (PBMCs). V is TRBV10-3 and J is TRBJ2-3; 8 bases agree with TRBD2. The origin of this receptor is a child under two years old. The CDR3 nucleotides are TGTGCCATCAGTGAGTCGACTAGCGAGCTCACAGATACGCAGTATTTT. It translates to CAISESTSELTDTQYF.